The next 25 T cell receptor beta chains were all read from a single sample in a study of blood T cell repertoires in COVID-19. Clones were read by immunoSEQ multiplex PCR, and TCRdb kept only the in-frame ones, dropping some. The table has 85,000 to 95,000 clones, 75% to 95% seen once. Sequencing was done on a sample of peripheral blood. The receptors come from a woman in her fifties or sixties in a cohort sampled during active COVID-19.

This chain connects TRBV5-1 to TRBJ1-2; 8 bases align to TRBD1. The CDR3 has 15 amino acids. Germline CDR1 and CDR2: SGHRS and YFSETQ. J lost 8 bases, V lost 0 bases, and 9 bases had no gene match. CDR3 bases: TGCGCCAGCAGCTTGGGGACAGGGAATAGGGAAGGCTACACCTTC. Translated, it gives CASSLGTGNREGYTF.

The chain links TRBV29-1 to TRBJ2-1; 7 nucleotides align to TRBD1. Germline loops: CDR1 SQVTM, CDR2 ANQGSEA. The trim removed 1 base at V and 4 bases at J, leaving 4 bases unmatched. The CDR3 totals 14 residues. CDR3 DNA: TGCAGCGTTGAAGGGCAGGGGGTATACAATGAGCAGTTCTTC. Its protein is CSVEGQGVYNEQFF.

Only a few counts were recorded for this clone. The chain carries TRBV5-4 and TRBJ2-1; TRBD2 agrees at 8 bases. In germline, CDR1 is SGHNT, CDR2 YYREEE (reference sequence). The length of the CDR3 is 15 residues. The ends lost 0 bases at V and 4 bases at J; junction bases unmatched: 3. Here the CDR3 reads CASSLDRGGYNEQFF. The CDR3 region has the DNA TGTGCCAGCAGCTTGGATCGGGGGGGGTACAATGAGCAGTTCTTC. The whole variable domain, remainder taken from reference TRBV5-4 and TRBJ2-1, is ETGVTQSPTHLIKTRGQQVTLRCSSQSGHNTVSWYQQALGQGPQFIFQYYREEENGRGNFPPRFSGLQFPNYSSELNVNALELDDSALYLCASSLDRGGYNEQFFGPGTRLTVL.

V is TRBV27 and J is TRBJ1-4; 7 nucleotides match TRBD1. V was pared by 5 bases and J by 7 bases, with 13 bases of the junction left unmatched. Per germline, CDR1 MNHEY and CDR2 SMNVEV (reference sequence). The CDR3 loop spans 16 amino acids. The CDR3 protein is CASSEAGGVMVEKLFF. The CDR3 DNA reads as TGTGCCAGCAGTGAGGCAGGGGGTGTGATGGTTGAAAAACTGTTTTTT.

V and J are TRBV28 and TRBJ2-7; possibly TRBD2 for D (7 bases). The CDR3 is 16 residues long. CDR1 is MDHEN, CDR2 SYDVKM, per germline. Trimming cost V 6 bases and J 5 bases, with 23 bases left between them. The CDR3 is CASSKRGGMQANEQYF. The CDR3 DNA sequence: TGTGCCAGCAGCAAAAGGGGGGGGATGCAAGCAAACGAGCAGTACTTC. The whole variable domain, filled in from reference TRBV28 and TRBJ2-7, reads DVKVTQSSRYLVKRTGEKVFLECVQDMDHENMFWYRQDPGLGLRLIYFSYDVKMKEKGDIPEGYSVSREKKERFSLILESASTNQTSMYLCASSKRGGMQANEQYFGPGTRLTVT.

The chain is built from TRBV2 and TRBJ2-3; 7 positions agree with TRBD2. Germline trimming cut 10 bases from V and 2 bases from J; bases unmatched to any gene: 3. The CDR3 is 12 residues long. Per germline, CDR1 SNHLY and CDR2 FYNNEI. CDR3 sequence: CATAGDTDTQYF. The CDR3 DNA reads as TGTGCCACGGCGGGGGACACAGATACGCAGTATTTT.

The chain is built from TRBV6-5 and TRBJ2-1; maybe TRBD2 (6 bases). The CDR3 covers 14 residues. Germline loops: CDR1 MNHEY, CDR2 SVGAGI. V lost 4 bases and J 7 bases, leaving 14 bases between the germline ends. The CDR3 is CASSWAREENEQFF. For the CDR3, the DNA is TGTGCCAGCAGTTGGGCCAGGGAGGAAAATGAGCAGTTCTTC.

This chain connects TRBV12-3 or TRBV12-4 to TRBJ1-5; D call uncertain. The CDR3 loop spans 12 amino acids. The V end lost 8 bases, the J end lost 6 bases, and 11 bases lay between the germline ends. CDR3: CASRHSGQPQHF. In DNA, the CDR3 is TGTGCCAGCCGCCACAGTGGTCAGCCCCAGCATTTT.

This clone is a singleton in its sample. This chain connects TRBV6-5 to TRBJ2-1; no clear D gene. Germline V CDR1 and CDR2: MNHEY, SVGAGI. The CDR3 extends over 14 amino acids. Trimming cost V 5 bases and J 1 base, with 9 bases left between them. CDR3 in DNA: TGTGCCAGCAGTCCTAGTTTTTCCTACAATGAGCAGTTCTTC. This translates into CASSPSFSYNEQFF.

The V and J genes are TRBV19 and TRBJ1-5; 10 bases line up with TRBD1. V lost 9 bases to trimming and J lost 3 bases; unmatched junction nucleotides: 8. The CDR3 totals 15 residues. From germline, CDR1 is LNHDA and CDR2 SQIVND (reference sequence). The CDR3 is CASQRDRGHNQPQHF. CDR3 bases: TGTGCCAGCCAAAGGGACAGGGGCCACAATCAGCCCCAGCATTTT.

This clone was counted once. This chain connects TRBV2 to TRBJ2-2; 7 positions agree with TRBD1. This CDR3 region has 12 residues. Looked up from germline, CDR1 is SNHLY and CDR2 is FYNNEI. J was trimmed by 9 bases and V by 7 bases; bases with no gene match: 5. This CDR3 reads CASMRGLRELFF. The DNA of the CDR3 is TGTGCCAGCATGAGGGGGCTGAGGGAGCTGTTTTTT.

The genes are TRBV10-1 and TRBJ1-2; 9 positions match TRBD1. J was trimmed by 3 bases and V by 5 bases; bases with no gene match: 4. The CDR3 is 14 residues long. Germline V gene lookup returns CDR1 WNHNN and CDR2 SYGVQD (reference sequence). The CDR3 loop reads CASSPGTGYYGYTF. The CDR3, as DNA: TGCGCCAGCAGTCCCGGGACAGGGTACTATGGCTACACCTTC.

V and J are TRBV4-1 and TRBJ1-5, with no clear D. The CDR3 is 17 residues long. Germline lookup yields CDR1 MGHRA and CDR2 YSYEKL. The V end lost 4 bases, the J end lost 3 bases, and 19 bases lay between the germline ends. The CDR3 bases are TGCGCCAGCAGCCCCTCGGGGATAGTACCAGTCAATCAGCCCCAGCATTTT. Translating it yields CASSPSGIVPVNQPQHF.

This clone was recorded a few times. The DNA of the CDR3 is TGTGCCTGGAGTCAAGGGACACCGGGGAACACTGAAGCTTTCTTT. It codes for CAWSQGTPGNTEAFF. V is TRBV30 and J is TRBJ1-1; the D gene is possibly TRBD1 (6 bases). The V end was cut by 2 bases, the J end by 1 base, with 14 bases between. This CDR3 has 15 residues. Germline V gene sequence: CDR1 GTSNPN, CDR2 SVGIG (reference sequence).

This sequence joins TRBV9 and TRBJ1-2, with TRBD1 as a possible D gene (6 bases). The CDR3 is 13 residues long. CDR1 is SGDLS, CDR2 YYNGEE, per germline. Between the trimmed V and J ends, which lost 4 bases and 3 bases, there was a span of 10 bases. CDR3 loop: CASSRGGDYGYTF. CDR3 coding DNA: TGTGCCAGCAGCCGAGGGGGAGACTATGGCTACACCTTC.

The chain has TRBV12-5 and TRBJ1-5, with 10 positions matching TRBD1. Germline V gene sequence: CDR1 LGHNT, CDR2 FRNRAP. V trimming: 3 bases; J trimming: 3 bases; junction bases outside the gene matches: 8. The CDR3 is 17 residues long. CDR3 DNA: TGTGCTAGTGGTTTCTCAACGGGACAGGGGACCAATCAGCCCCAGCATTTT. Residues: CASGFSTGQGTNQPQHF. The full variable domain, in which reference TRBV12-5 and TRBJ1-5 provide the parts outside the CDR3, is DARVTQTPRHKVTEMGQEVTMRCQPILGHNTVFWYRQTMMQGLELLAYFRNRAPLDDSGMPKDRFSAEMPDATLATLKIQPSEPRDSAVYFCASGFSTGQGTNQPQHFGDGTRLSIL.

This sequence joins TRBV6-2 or TRBV6-3 and TRBJ2-7; 8 bases align to TRBD1. With V trimmed by 6 bases and J by 0 bases, 7 bases remained unmatched. CDR1 is MNHEY and CDR2 is SVGEGT in the germline V gene. The CDR3 contains 15 residues. The CDR3 is CASSPGTGASYEQYF. The CDR3 nucleotides are TGTGCCAGCAGCCCCGGGACAGGAGCCTCCTACGAGCAGTACTTC.

This chain connects TRBV24-1 to TRBJ1-2, with a weak D call TRBD1 (5 bases). This CDR3 comprises 14 residues. Trimming pared 3 bases from V and 4 bases from J, leaving 11 bases between. Looked up from germline, CDR1 is KGHDR and CDR2 is SFDVKD. This chain's CDR3 is CATSDPQGGYGYTF. CDR3 sequence (DNA): TGTGCCACCAGTGATCCCCAGGGAGGCTATGGCTACACCTTC.

The chain has TRBV7-9 and TRBJ2-1; 9 bases are a match to TRBD2. Germline CDR1 SEHNR, CDR2 FQNEAQ (reference sequence). This CDR3 spans 15 amino acids. Trimming removed 5 bases from V and 8 bases from J; junction bases left unmatched: 10. DNA for the CDR3: TGTGCCAGCAGCCCTAGACTAGCGGAATGGGATGAGCAGTTCTTC. Amino acids: CASSPRLAEWDEQFF.

The chain carries TRBV28 and TRBJ2-7, with 9 nucleotides matching TRBD1. Per germline, CDR1 MDHEN and CDR2 SYDVKM. This CDR3 has 16 residues. The V segment lost 3 bases and the J segment 4 bases; nucleotides outside the gene matches: 10. The DNA of the CDR3 is TGTGCCAGCAGTTTCAGCAGAGGGACAGGGCGGTACGAGCAGTACTTC. Its protein is CASSFSRGTGRYEQYF.

This chain connects TRBV3-1 (or the pseudogene TRBV3-2) to TRBJ2-1; TRBD2 matches at 7 bases. There are 16 residues in the CDR3. Germline CDR1 LGHDT, CDR2 YNNKEL (reference sequence). Trimming removed 8 bases from V and 1 base from J; junction bases left unmatched: 11. CDR3: CASGVGGAGSYNEQFF. CDR3 sequence (DNA): TGTGCCAGCGGGGTGGGAGGGGCTGGTTCCTACAATGAGCAGTTCTTC.

This chain connects TRBV6-6 to TRBJ1-2, with D maybe TRBD1 (6 bases). V lost 6 bases and J lost 3, with 17 bases in between. This CDR3 spans 15 amino acids. Germline V gene data show CDR1 as MNHNY and CDR2 as SVGAGI (reference sequence). In DNA, the CDR3 is TGTGCCAGCAGCGTTCCCCAATACAGGGACTATGGCTACACCTTC. Its protein product is CASSVPQYRDYGYTF.

The CDR3 protein is CASSYGTGTYEQYF. The CDR3 DNA reads as TGTGCCAGCAGCTATGGGACAGGTACCTACGAGCAGTACTTC. The chain combines TRBV6-6 with TRBJ2-7; 8 bases align to TRBD1. Germline loops: CDR1 MNHNY, CDR2 SVGAGI (reference sequence). Trimming cost V 6 bases and J 2 bases; bases outside gene matches: 6. This CDR3 has 14 amino acids.

The chain joins TRBV29-1 to TRBJ2-7; 7 bases line up with TRBD2. The CDR3 runs 13 residues. The J segment lost 3 bases and the V segment lost 3 bases, leaving 5 bases of the junction unmatched. CDR1 SQVTM and CDR2 ANQGSEA come from the germline V gene. Here the CDR3 reads CSVEPPGGYEQYF. CDR3 nucleotides: TGCAGCGTTGAGCCGCCGGGAGGCTACGAGCAGTACTTC.

This clone was seen only once. The chain joins TRBV2 to TRBJ2-3, with 9 bases that match TRBD2. The CDR3 spans 15 residues. V lost 2 bases and J lost 4; bases outside the gene matches: 4. Germline V gene lookup returns CDR1 SNHLY and CDR2 FYNNEI. CDR3 in DNA: TGTGCCAGCAGTGAACAGGGACTAGCTGCAGATACGCAGTATTTT. As protein: CASSEQGLAADTQYF. The variable domain in full, with the rest retrieved from reference TRBV2 and TRBJ2-3, is EPEVTQTPSHQVTQMGQEVILRCVPISNHLYFYWYRQILGQKVEFLVSFYNNEISEKSEIFDDQFSVERPDGSNFTLKIRSTKLEDSAMYFCASSEQGLAADTQYFGPGTRLTVL.